The clone carrying this T cell receptor (beta chain) was found a few times. The library put unique molecular identifiers onto individual cDNA molecules. TCRdb re-called the RACE reads with MiXCR, one entry per CDR3 protein. This table has about 350,000 distinct CDR3 sequences, about 5% appearing once. Germline V gene lookup returns CDR1 SNHLY and CDR2 FYNNEI. Trimming shortened V by 8 bases and J by 1 base, and 17 bases separated the two germline ends. There are 15 residues in the CDR3. The time point: pre-sensitization, week 0. Treatment indicated: therapeutic diphenylcyclopropenone sensitization with weekly scalp DPC. Donation of samples came from alopecia patients who were 18 to 70 years old and suitable for DPC. This specimen belongs to a study of human T cells and chemical hapten exposure. As for the study in general: The patients were mostly female; they had alopecia areata, totalis or universalis.

The chain recombines TRBV2 with TRBJ1-1; D is unclear. The sequencing here drew on whole blood, taken in connection with sensitization to the hapten diphenylcyclopropenone (DPC). The sequence came from a woman between 18 and 30 years old with alopecia areata. Some clones in this sample may be carry-over from other donors' samples. Here the CDR3 reads CASSPYVDPNTEAFF. The CDR3 DNA is TGTGCCAGCTCCCCGTACGTGGATCCGAACACTGAAGCTTTCTTT.